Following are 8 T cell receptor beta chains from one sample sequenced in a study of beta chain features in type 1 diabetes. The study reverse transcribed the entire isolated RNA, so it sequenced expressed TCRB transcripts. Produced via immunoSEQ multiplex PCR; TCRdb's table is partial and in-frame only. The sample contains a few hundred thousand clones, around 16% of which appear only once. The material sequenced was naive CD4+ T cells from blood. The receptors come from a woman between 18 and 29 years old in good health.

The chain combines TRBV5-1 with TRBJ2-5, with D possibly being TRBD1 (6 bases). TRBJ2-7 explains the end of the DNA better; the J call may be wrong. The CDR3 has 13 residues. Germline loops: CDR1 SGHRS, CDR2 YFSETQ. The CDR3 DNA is TGCGCCAGCAGCTATCCCAGGGGTAACGAGCAGTACTTC. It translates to CASSYPRGNEQYF.

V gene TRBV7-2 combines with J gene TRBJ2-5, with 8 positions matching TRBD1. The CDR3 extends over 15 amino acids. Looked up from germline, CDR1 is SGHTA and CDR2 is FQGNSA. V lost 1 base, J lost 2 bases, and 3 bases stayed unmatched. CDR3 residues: CASSLVDRGQETQYF. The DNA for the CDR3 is TGTGCCAGCAGCTTAGTAGACAGGGGACAAGAGACCCAGTACTTC.

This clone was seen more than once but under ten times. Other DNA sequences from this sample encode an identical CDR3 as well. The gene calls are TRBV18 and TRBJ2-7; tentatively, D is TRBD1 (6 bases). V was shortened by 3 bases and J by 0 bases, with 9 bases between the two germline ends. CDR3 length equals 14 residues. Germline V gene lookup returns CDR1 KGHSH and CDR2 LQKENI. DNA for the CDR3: TGTGCCAGCTCACCGGGACAAAGCTCCTACGAGCAGTACTTC. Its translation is CASSPGQSSYEQYF.

The CDR3 DNA is TGTGCCAGCAAGCAGGGTAGCAATCAGCCCCAGCATTTT. Its protein is CASKQGSNQPQHF. V usage is TRBV27 and J usage is TRBJ1-5, with D perhaps TRBD1 (5 bases). Trimming took off 7 bases at V and 0 bases at J, with 7 bases between the two ends. Germline V gene sequence: CDR1 MNHEY, CDR2 SMNVEV (reference sequence). This CDR3 region has 13 residues.

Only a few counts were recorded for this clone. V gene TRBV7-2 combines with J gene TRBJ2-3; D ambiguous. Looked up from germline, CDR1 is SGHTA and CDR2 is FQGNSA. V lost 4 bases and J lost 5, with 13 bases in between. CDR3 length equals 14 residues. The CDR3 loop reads CASSSPNYLDTQYF. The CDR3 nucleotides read TGTGCCAGCAGCTCCCCGAACTATCTAGATACGCAGTATTTT.

The CDR3 loop is CASSLASPPGQASNYGYTF. DNA for the CDR3: TGTGCCAGCAGCTTAGCCTCGCCACCGGGACAGGCCTCTAACTATGGCTACACCTTC. This sequence joins TRBV7-2 and TRBJ1-2, with TRBD1 matching 8 bases. Germline V CDR1 and CDR2: SGHTA, FQGNSA. The CDR3 is made up of 19 amino acids. Germline trimming cut 0 bases from V and 0 bases from J; bases unmatched to any gene: 12.

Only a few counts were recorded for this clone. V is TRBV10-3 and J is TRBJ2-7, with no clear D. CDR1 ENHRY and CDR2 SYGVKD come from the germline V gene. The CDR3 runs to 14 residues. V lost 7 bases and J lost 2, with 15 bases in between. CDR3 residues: CAIKRSAEAYEQYF. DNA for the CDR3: TGTGCCATCAAGAGATCCGCGGAAGCCTACGAGCAGTACTTC.

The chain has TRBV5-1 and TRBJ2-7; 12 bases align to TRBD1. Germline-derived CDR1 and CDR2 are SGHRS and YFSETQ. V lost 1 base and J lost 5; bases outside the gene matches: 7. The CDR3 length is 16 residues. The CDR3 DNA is TGCGCCAGCAGCTTGCAACCGGGACAGGGGGCCGACGAGCAGTACTTC. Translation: CASSLQPGQGADEQYF.